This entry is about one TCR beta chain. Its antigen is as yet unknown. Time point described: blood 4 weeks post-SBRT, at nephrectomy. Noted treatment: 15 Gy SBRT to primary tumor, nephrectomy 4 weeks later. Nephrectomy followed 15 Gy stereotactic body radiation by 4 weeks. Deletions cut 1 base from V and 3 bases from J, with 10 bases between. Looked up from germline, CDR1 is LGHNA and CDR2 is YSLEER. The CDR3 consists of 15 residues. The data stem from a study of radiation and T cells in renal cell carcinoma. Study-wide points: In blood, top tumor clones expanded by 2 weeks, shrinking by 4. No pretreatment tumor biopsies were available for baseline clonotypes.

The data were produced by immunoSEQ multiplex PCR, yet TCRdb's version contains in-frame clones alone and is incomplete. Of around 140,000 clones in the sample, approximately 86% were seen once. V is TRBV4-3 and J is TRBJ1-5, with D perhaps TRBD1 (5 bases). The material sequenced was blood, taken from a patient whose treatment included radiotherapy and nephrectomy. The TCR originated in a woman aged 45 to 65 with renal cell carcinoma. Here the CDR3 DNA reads TGCGCCAGCAGCCAAGCCAGGGTGAACAATCAGCCCCAGCATTTT. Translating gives CASSQARVNNQPQHF.